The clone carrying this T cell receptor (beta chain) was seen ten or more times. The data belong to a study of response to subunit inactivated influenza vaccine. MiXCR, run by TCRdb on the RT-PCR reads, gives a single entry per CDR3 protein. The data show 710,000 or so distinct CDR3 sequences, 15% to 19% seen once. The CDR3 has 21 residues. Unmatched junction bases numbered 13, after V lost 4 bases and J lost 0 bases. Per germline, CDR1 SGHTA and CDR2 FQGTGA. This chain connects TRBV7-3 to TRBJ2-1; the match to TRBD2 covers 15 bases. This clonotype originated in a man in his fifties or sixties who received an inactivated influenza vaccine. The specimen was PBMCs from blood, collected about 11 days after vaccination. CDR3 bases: TGTGCCAGCAGCTCAATAGGACTAGCGGGAGGGCGCAGGGACTCCTACAATGAGCAGTTCTTC. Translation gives CASSSIGLAGGRRDSYNEQFF.